This passage covers 32 T cell receptor beta chains from one sample sequenced in a study of beta chain features in type 1 diabetes. The isolated RNA, all of it, was reverse transcribed, so expressed TCRB transcripts were what got sequenced. Assay used: immunoSEQ multiplex PCR; TCRdb lists only in-frame clones, some missing. The sample comprises 150,000 or so clones, approximately 52% of which are singletons, and around 0.45% rests with the top ten. Sequences were obtained from Tregs from blood. Source of these receptors: a man in his late teens or twenties in good health.

The chain uses TRBV10-3 and TRBJ1-1; 12 positions agree with TRBD1. This CDR3 spans 15 amino acids. V gave up 6 bases and J gave up 5 bases; unmatched junction bases: 7. Germline-derived CDR1 and CDR2 are ENHRY and SYGVKD. CDR3: CAIRARDRGLTEAFF. In DNA form, the CDR3 reads TGTGCCATCAGAGCTCGGGACAGGGGGCTTACTGAAGCTTTCTTT.

J is TRBJ2-7 and V is TRBV5-1, with 8 bases fitting TRBD2. The CDR3 runs 16 residues. Trimming took 0 bases from V and 0 from J; bases not matched to a gene: 5. Germline V gives CDR1 SGHRS, CDR2 YFSETQ. The CDR3 region is CASSLVAGGPSYEQYF. DNA for the CDR3: TGCGCCAGCAGCTTGGTTGCGGGAGGCCCCTCCTACGAGCAGTACTTC.

The J gene is TRBJ1-4, the V gene TRBV28, with TRBD1 identical over 8 bases. This CDR3 is 15 amino acids long. V shed 5 bases and J 8 bases; nucleotides not matched to a gene: 10. In germline, CDR1 is MDHEN, CDR2 SYDVKM. The CDR3 DNA reads TGTGCCAGCAGTCAACCCTGGACAGGGACGGAAAAACTGTTTTTT. It translates to CASSQPWTGTEKLFF.

This clone was counted a few times. The genes are TRBV19 and TRBJ1-2; 10 bases match TRBD1. The CDR3 is made up of 14 amino acids. Germline CDR1 is LNHDA and CDR2 is SQIVND (reference sequence). V dropped 9 bases and J dropped 2; count of bases not matched to a gene: 6. The CDR3 spells CASRQGADNYGYTF. In DNA form, the CDR3 reads TGTGCCAGCCGACAGGGGGCTGACAACTATGGCTACACCTTC.

This clone was counted a few times. The chain has TRBV28 and TRBJ2-6; D not certain. The CDR3 has 16 residues. V shed 3 bases and J shed 2 bases, with 11 bases lying between them. Germline CDR1 is MDHEN and CDR2 is SYDVKM. The CDR3 is CASSLSFLAGANVLTF. The CDR3 DNA sequence: TGTGCCAGCAGTTTGTCCTTTTTAGCTGGGGCCAACGTCCTGACTTTC. Full variable domain (remainder filled in from reference TRBV28 and TRBJ2-6): DVKVTQSSRYLVKRTGEKVFLECVQDMDHENMFWYRQDPGLGLRLIYFSYDVKMKEKGDIPEGYSVSREKKERFSLILESASTNQTSMYLCASSLSFLAGANVLTFGAGSRLTVL.

V usage is TRBV7-6 and J usage is TRBJ1-4; D ambiguous. Trimming took off 5 bases at V and 6 bases at J, with 13 bases between the two ends. The CDR3 is 14 residues long. Per the germline V gene, CDR1 is SGHVS and CDR2 is FNYEAQ. The DNA for the CDR3 is TGTGCCAGCAGCCCGCGACCTAGCCATGAAAAACTGTTTTTT. It encodes CASSPRPSHEKLFF.

The chain links TRBV7-9 to TRBJ2-1; 9 bases agree with TRBD1. Losses at the gene ends were 3 bases for V and 6 bases for J; bases not matched to a gene: 9. This CDR3 is 16 amino acids long. The V gene's germline CDR1 is SEHNR and CDR2 FQNEAQ (reference sequence). The CDR3 protein is CASSLDTGQGLNEQFF. CDR3 sequence (DNA): TGTGCCAGCAGCTTGGACACGGGACAGGGACTCAATGAGCAGTTCTTC.

The rearrangement joins TRBV7-2 to TRBJ2-7; weak D call: TRBD1 (6 bases). Germline assignment: CDR1 SGHTA and CDR2 FQGNSA. V was clipped by 6 bases and J by 2 bases, with 11 bases between them. The CDR3 totals 13 residues. The CDR3 spells CASRLRGTYEQYF. CDR3 nucleotides: TGTGCCAGCAGGCTCAGGGGCACCTACGAGCAGTACTTC.

This chain uses TRBV20-1 with TRBJ1-1; D gene ambiguous. Trimming cost V 7 bases and J 1 base, with 4 bases left between them. Germline-derived CDR1 and CDR2 are DFQATT and SNEGSKA (reference sequence). The CDR3 loop spans 10 amino acids. In DNA, the CDR3 is TGCAGTGTAGCGAACACTGAAGCTTTCTTT. It codes for CSVANTEAFF.

This clone was observed a handful of times. V and J are TRBV4-3 and TRBJ2-1; D remains ambiguous. The CDR3 length is 13 residues. The V end lost 3 bases, the J end lost 6 bases, and 9 bases lay between the germline ends. Germline lookup yields CDR1 LGHNA and CDR2 YSLEER. The chain's CDR3 is CASSHDLTNEQFF. The CDR3 DNA follows: TGCGCCAGCAGCCACGACTTAACCAATGAGCAGTTCTTC.

The sample holds a few counts of this clone. The chain employs TRBV4-3 and TRBJ1-1; 10 positions agree with TRBD1. V lost 5 bases, J lost 10 bases, and 13 bases stayed unmatched. Germline V gene data show CDR1 as LGHNA and CDR2 as YSLEER. This CDR3 spans 15 amino acids. The CDR3 spells CASSRDRGLGVGAFF. The CDR3 DNA follows: TGCGCCAGCAGCAGAGACAGGGGGCTTGGTGTAGGAGCTTTCTTT.

The chain combines TRBV4-3 with TRBJ2-5, with D possibly matching TRBD2 (5 bases). Germline V CDR1 and CDR2: LGHNA, YSLEER. The CDR3 totals 16 residues. V shed 1 base and J shed 7 bases, with 19 bases lying between them. The CDR3 DNA sequence: TGCGCCAGCAGCCAAGTGTATCGGACGGCGGGTAGGACCCAGTACTTC. The encoded protein is CASSQVYRTAGRTQYF.

A few counts support this clone. V and J are TRBV13 and TRBJ2-7; 10 nucleotides line up with TRBD2. Losses at the gene ends were 0 bases for V and 2 bases for J; bases not matched to a gene: 7. The CDR3 is 17 amino acids. CDR1 is PRHDT, CDR2 FYEKMQ, per germline (reference sequence). CDR3 amino acids: CASSLGSLAGVPYEQYF. The CDR3 DNA is TGTGCCAGCAGCTTAGGGTCGCTAGCGGGAGTCCCCTACGAGCAGTACTTC. Using reference TRBV13 and TRBJ2-7 for the parts outside the CDR3, the full variable domain is AAGVIQSPRHLIKEKRETATLKCYPIPRHDTVYWYQQGPGQDPQFLISFYEKMQSDKGSIPDRFSAQQFSDYHSELNMSSLELGDSALYFCASSLGSLAGVPYEQYFGPGTRLTVT.

V and J are TRBV4-3 and TRBJ1-5; D gene unclear. The V end lost 4 bases, the J end lost 5 bases, and 12 bases lay between the germline ends. Germline CDR1 and CDR2: LGHNA and YSLEER. The CDR3 extends over 14 amino acids. The CDR3 DNA follows: TGCGCCAGCAGCCCGACTGGAGGGCATCAGCCCCAGCATTTT. It yields the protein CASSPTGGHQPQHF.

This chain links TRBV6-4 with TRBJ1-6, with TRBD1 as a possible D gene (5 bases). Germline assignment: CDR1 MRHNA and CDR2 SNTAGT. CDR3 length: 14 amino acids. Deletions cut 5 bases from V and 4 bases from J, with 9 bases between. CDR3 amino acids: CASSPRGYNSPLHF. For the CDR3, the DNA is TGTGCCAGCAGTCCCCGGGGGTATAATTCACCCCTCCACTTT.

The V call is TRBV5-1, the J call TRBJ1-1; D unresolved. CDR1 is SGHRS and CDR2 is YFSETQ in the germline V gene. V was shortened by 4 bases and J by 2 bases, with 18 bases between the two germline ends. This CDR3 is 16 amino acids long. Written as DNA, the CDR3 is TGCGCCAGCAGCCCTGCCCGGGCCGCGGGTAACACTGAAGCTTTCTTT. This encodes CASSPARAAGNTEAFF.

This clone has just a few counts. The chain combines TRBV7-2 with TRBJ2-5, with 12 bases fitting TRBD2. V lost 4 bases to trimming and J lost 7 bases; unmatched junction nucleotides: 10. This CDR3 comprises 16 residues. Germline V lookup: CDR1 SGHTA, CDR2 FQGNSA. The chain's CDR3 is CASSSGLAGLGGTQYF. The CDR3 nucleotides read TGTGCCAGCAGCTCAGGACTAGCGGGGCTTGGAGGGACCCAGTACTTC.

This clone was seen only a few times. V gene TRBV6-6 combines with J gene TRBJ1-1, with D unclear. The V end lost 8 bases, the J end lost 2 bases, and 12 bases lay between the germline ends. Germline V gives CDR1 MNHNY, CDR2 SVGAGI (reference sequence). CDR3 length: 13 residues. The CDR3 DNA is TGTGCCAGCGCGGGCAGTCAAAACACTGAAGCTTTCTTT. Translating gives CASAGSQNTEAFF.

The chain links TRBV7-9 to TRBJ2-3, with D maybe TRBD1 (5 bases). The V end was cut by 5 bases, the J end by 0 bases, with 12 bases between. Germline CDR1 is SEHNR and CDR2 is FQNEAQ (reference sequence). This CDR3 is 15 amino acids long. CDR3 loop: CASSLRQSSTDTQYF. In DNA form, the CDR3 reads TGTGCCAGCAGCCTTCGACAGTCTAGCACAGATACGCAGTATTTT.

The chain uses TRBV4-1 and TRBJ2-1, with D possibly being TRBD2 (5 bases). Trimming cost V 0 bases and J 2 bases, with 14 bases left between them. The CDR3 consists of 17 residues. CDR1 is MGHRA, CDR2 YSYEKL, per germline. The CDR3 region is CASSQDRDSDAYNEQFF. The CDR3 bases are TGCGCCAGCAGCCAAGATCGAGATAGCGATGCCTACAATGAGCAGTTCTTC.

This clone was seen a handful of times. V gene TRBV7-9 combines with J gene TRBJ2-5; TRBD2 agrees at 10 bases. V dropped 6 bases and J dropped 1; count of bases not matched to a gene: 2. Germline CDR1 SEHNR, CDR2 FQNEAQ (reference sequence). The CDR3 sequence is 14 residues long. The CDR3 DNA is TGTGCCAGCAGGAGGACTAGCGGCCAAGAGACCCAGTACTTC. Residues: CASRRTSGQETQYF.

The chain carries TRBV10-3 and TRBJ1-2, with D perhaps TRBD1 (5 bases). The CDR3 sequence is 12 residues long. Trimming left V 0 bases short and J 7 bases short, with 6 bases between. Per the germline V gene, CDR1 is ENHRY and CDR2 is SYGVKD. This CDR3 is CAISESGVGYTF. In DNA, the CDR3 is TGTGCCATCAGTGAGTCAGGGGTTGGCTACACCTTC.

The chain recombines TRBV7-2 with TRBJ2-1, with D uncertain. The CDR3 sequence is 13 residues long. From germline, CDR1 is SGHTA and CDR2 FQGNSA. Deletions cut 5 bases from V and 5 bases from J, with 10 bases between. The CDR3 DNA sequence: TGTGCCAGCAGCCCTGGGCCAAACAATGAGCAGTTCTTC. Protein product: CASSPGPNNEQFF.

The rearrangement joins TRBV25-1 to TRBJ2-1, with D perhaps matching TRBD2 (6 bases). This CDR3 spans 12 amino acids. Trimming took off 4 bases at V and 11 bases at J, with 12 bases between the two ends. The germline V gene encodes CDR1 MGHDK and CDR2 SYGVNS. CDR3 nucleotide sequence: TGTGCCAGCAGTGTAATCGGGGGTAAGCAGTTCTTC. Translated: CASSVIGGKQFF. Filled out from reference TRBV25-1 and TRBJ2-1, the complete variable domain reads EADIYQTPRYLVIGTGKKITLECSQTMGHDKMYWYQQDPGMELHLIHYSYGVNSTEKGDLSSESTVSRIRTEHFPLTLESARPSHTSQYLCASSVIGGKQFFGPGTRLTVL.

The chain is built from TRBV29-1 and TRBJ1-5; 7 nucleotides align to TRBD1. The CDR3 sequence is 12 residues long. CDR1 is SQVTM and CDR2 is ANQGSEA in the germline V gene. J was trimmed by 5 bases and V by 6 bases; bases with no gene match: 4. CDR3 sequence reads: CSVRQGDQPQHF. In DNA, the CDR3 is TGCAGCGTCAGACAGGGTGATCAGCCCCAGCATTTT.

V gene TRBV18 combines with J gene TRBJ2-3; 7 bases are shared with TRBD1. This CDR3 comprises 15 residues. J gave up 0 bases and V 6 bases, and 6 bases lay outside the gene matches. Germline CDR1 and CDR2: KGHSH and LQKENI. The DNA for the CDR3 is TGTGCCAGCTCCCTCGGACAGGCGAGCACAGATACGCAGTATTTT. This sequence encodes CASSLGQASTDTQYF.

The chain couples TRBV7-3 to TRBJ1-2, with 7 positions matching TRBD1. Germline CDR1 SGHTA, CDR2 FQGTGA. The CDR3 length is 14 residues. Losses at the gene ends were 5 bases for V and 3 bases for J; bases not matched to a gene: 6. CDR3 sequence reads: CASSPHQGDYGYTF. The CDR3 DNA sequence: TGTGCCAGCAGCCCCCATCAGGGGGACTATGGCTACACCTTC.

This chain uses TRBV5-1 with TRBJ1-1, with 7 bases matching TRBD1. The V gene's germline CDR1 is SGHRS and CDR2 YFSETQ. The CDR3 contains 15 residues. The V segment lost 5 bases and the J segment 6 bases; nucleotides outside the gene matches: 13. The CDR3 DNA reads as TGCGCCAGCAGTTACCTGCACAGGGGCATCCCTGAAGCTTTCTTT. It specifies CASSYLHRGIPEAFF.

This clone was counted between two and nine times. This chain uses TRBV30 with TRBJ2-3; 7 bases are shared with TRBD1. CDR3 length equals 15 residues. Germline lookup yields CDR1 GTSNPN and CDR2 SVGIG (reference sequence). The J segment lost 8 bases and the V segment lost 1 base, leaving 12 bases of the junction unmatched. The CDR3 DNA is TGTGCCTGGAGTGAAACAGGGGCGTTGCTGGTTACGCAGTATTTT. It yields the protein CAWSETGALLVTQYF.

This clone was counted a few times. The chain carries TRBV4-2 and TRBJ1-2, with unresolved D. Trimming shortened V by 3 bases and J by 0 bases, and 8 bases separated the two germline ends. In germline, CDR1 is LGHNA, CDR2 YNFKEQ. CDR3 length: 14 amino acids. This chain's CDR3 is CASSHRLSNYGYTF. CDR3 coding DNA: TGTGCCAGCAGCCACCGACTTTCTAACTATGGCTACACCTTC.

The J gene is TRBJ1-2, the V gene TRBV27; 8 nucleotides match TRBD1. Germline V gene data show CDR1 as MNHEY and CDR2 as SMNVEV (reference sequence). The CDR3 length is 13 residues. J was trimmed by 7 bases and V by 3 bases; bases with no gene match: 4. CDR3 nucleotide sequence: TGTGCCAGCAGTTTCCAGGGGGCTACTGGCTACACCTTC. Its protein is CASSFQGATGYTF.

V gene TRBV9 combines with J gene TRBJ1-3, with D perhaps matching TRBD1 (6 bases). The germline V gene has CDR1 SGDLS and CDR2 YYNGEE. The CDR3 is 13 residues long. V was clipped by 3 bases and J by 4 bases, with 8 bases between them. This CDR3 reads CASSAQGGNTIYF. The CDR3 coding sequence is TGTGCCAGCAGCGCACAGGGAGGAAACACCATATATTTT.